A single sample gave rise to the 32 T cell receptor beta chains below, sequenced in a study of T cells after yellow fever vaccination. TCRdb redid the calling of the 5' RACE reads with MiXCR, one entry per CDR3 protein. The repertoire holds 500,000 to 650,000 distinct CDR3 sequences, with 9% to 15% as singletons. Sequences were derived from PBMCs, sampled on the day of the yellow fever booster vaccination. The receptors shown here come from a man in his thirties or forties who received the YFV17D yellow fever vaccine.

This chain uses TRBV7-9 with TRBJ2-1; D remains ambiguous. V was trimmed by 1 base and J by 7 bases, leaving 8 bases between them. From germline, CDR1 is SEHNR and CDR2 FQNEAQ (reference sequence). This CDR3 has 13 amino acids. Here the CDR3 DNA reads TGTGCCAGCAGCTTAGAATACGGGAATGAGCAGTTCTTC. It specifies CASSLEYGNEQFF.

This clonotype was recorded a few times. The rearrangement links TRBV12-3 or TRBV12-4 to TRBJ1-3; D gene uncertain. V was pared by 4 bases and J by 2 bases, with 9 bases between. This CDR3 has 14 residues. CDR3 coding DNA: TGTGCCAGCAGTTGGGCGGGAGCTGGAAACACCATATATTTT. Translation: CASSWAGAGNTIYF.

The V gene is TRBV11-1, the J gene TRBJ2-3, with 11 bases aligning to TRBD2. The CDR3 has 18 amino acids. Germline lookup yields CDR1 SGHAT and CDR2 FQDESV (reference sequence). V gave up 4 bases and J gave up 0 bases; unmatched junction bases: 9. The CDR3: CASSSGTSGTPSTDTQYF. In nucleotides, the CDR3 is TGTGCCAGCAGCTCCGGGACTAGCGGCACCCCTAGCACAGATACGCAGTATTTT.

The chain employs TRBV4-3 and TRBJ2-1; 7 positions match TRBD2. After removal of 0 bases from V and 8 bases from J, the junction contained 13 bases not matched to a gene. CDR3 length: 17 residues. The germline V gene encodes CDR1 LGHNA and CDR2 YSLEER. CDR3 region: CASSQEMIAAGAHEQFF. CDR3 nucleotides: TGCGCCAGCAGCCAAGAGATGATCGCGGCGGGAGCTCATGAGCAGTTCTTC.

The chain carries TRBV7-8 and TRBJ2-3; the match to TRBD2 covers 7 bases. The CDR3 runs to 17 residues. The trim removed 2 bases at V and 0 bases at J, leaving 8 bases unmatched. The germline V gene encodes CDR1 SGHVS and CDR2 FQNEAQ. The DNA for the CDR3 is TGTGCCAGCAGCTTATTTAGTCTTAGCGGGAGCACAGATACGCAGTATTTT. Translated: CASSLFSLSGSTDTQYF.

This clonotype was detected only a few times. The chain uses TRBV7-8 and TRBJ2-2, with D tentatively TRBD1 (5 bases). This CDR3 is built from 14 residues. The V end was cut by 8 bases, the J end by 9 bases, with 19 bases between. Looked up from germline, CDR1 is SGHVS and CDR2 is FQNEAQ. The CDR3 loop is CASQPPLRGRELFF. The CDR3, as DNA: TGTGCCAGCCAACCACCGCTTAGGGGTCGGGAGCTGTTTTTT.

The table lists this clonotype with a few counts. The chain couples TRBV6-2 or TRBV6-3 to TRBJ2-3, with a tentative D call TRBD1 (6 bases). Trimming shortened V by 5 bases and J by 2 bases, and 11 bases separated the two germline ends. From germline, CDR1 is MNHEY and CDR2 SVGEGT. The CDR3 is 14 residues long. The CDR3 spells CASSQDSDTDTQYF. The CDR3 DNA reads as TGTGCCAGCAGTCAGGACAGTGACACAGATACGCAGTATTTT.

This clonotype turned up a few times. The chain carries TRBV6-2 or TRBV6-3 and TRBJ2-2; D is unresolved. CDR3 length: 13 amino acids. Between the trimmed V and J ends, which lost 6 bases and 5 bases, there was a span of 10 bases. The germline V gene has CDR1 MNHEY and CDR2 SVGEGT. CDR3 sequence: CASSYLETGELFF. In nucleotides, the CDR3 is TGTGCCAGCAGCTACCTGGAAACCGGGGAGCTGTTTTTT.

This clonotype was seen more than once but under ten times. The chain links TRBV24-1 to TRBJ2-1; D not resolved. Looked up from germline, CDR1 is KGHDR and CDR2 is SFDVKD. CDR3 length: 12 amino acids. Trimming cost V 2 bases and J 6 bases, with 4 bases left between them. CDR3 sequence: CATSDSFNEQFF. CDR3 sequence (DNA): TGTGCCACCAGTGATTCTTTCAATGAGCAGTTCTTC.

This clonotype was observed a few times. The genes are TRBV7-2 and TRBJ1-6, with D possibly TRBD1 on 5 matching bases. Germline CDR1 reads SGHTA; CDR2 reads FQGNSA. This CDR3 has 15 residues. V gave up 5 bases and J gave up 7 bases, with 15 bases separating them. CDR3 amino acids: CASSAGLGGNSPLHF. CDR3 sequence (DNA): TGTGCCAGCAGCGCAGGGTTAGGAGGCAATTCACCCCTCCACTTT.

This chain joins TRBV20-1 and TRBJ1-1; 10 nucleotides agree with TRBD1. This CDR3 has 15 residues. V was clipped by 2 bases and J by 3 bases; unmatched bases: 6. In germline, CDR1 is DFQATT, CDR2 SNEGSKA (reference sequence). CDR3 bases: TGCAGTGCTAGAAGGGGACAGGGGACAGACACTGAAGCTTTCTTT. This codes for CSARRGQGTDTEAFF.

The chain is built from TRBV12-3 or TRBV12-4 and TRBJ2-7; D is uncertain. The V end was cut by 4 bases, the J end by 4 bases, with 17 bases between. This CDR3 region has 15 residues. The CDR3 loop is CASSSPARSMYEQYF. CDR3 bases: TGTGCCAGCAGTTCGCCTGCCAGGAGTATGTACGAGCAGTACTTC.

Only a few counts were recorded for this clonotype. The rearrangement uses TRBV20-1 and TRBJ2-7; 7 bases align to TRBD2. CDR3 size: 14 residues. J lost 2 bases, V lost 4 bases, and 8 bases had no gene match. CDR1 DFQATT and CDR2 SNEGSKA come from the germline V gene (reference sequence). DNA of the CDR3: TGCAGTGCTACTGGGGGGAGGGGAGCCTACGAGCAGTACTTC. It codes for CSATGGRGAYEQYF.

The genes are TRBV10-3 and TRBJ1-5, with a weak D call TRBD1 (5 bases). The CDR3 contains 13 residues. Germline-derived CDR1 and CDR2 are ENHRY and SYGVKD. V was trimmed by 2 bases and J by 5 bases, leaving 7 bases between them. Written as DNA, the CDR3 is TGTGCCATCAGTGAGGGGGGAGATCAGCCCCAGCATTTT. The encoded protein is CAISEGGDQPQHF.

This clonotype has more than one count but fewer than ten. This chain uses TRBV18 with TRBJ2-2; tentative D call: TRBD1 (6 bases). The CDR3 sequence is 14 residues long. The V and J ends lost 8 bases and 6 bases respectively, with 16 bases between them. Germline CDR1 is KGHSH and CDR2 is LQKENI. Here the CDR3 reads CASERTGSAGELFF. CDR3 nucleotides: TGTGCCAGCGAACGAACAGGGTCGGCCGGGGAGCTGTTTTTT.

The chain couples TRBV12-3 or TRBV12-4 to TRBJ2-3; 7 nucleotides match TRBD2. The CDR3 runs 17 residues. V shed 0 bases, J shed 1 base, and the junction held 7 bases outside the gene matches. As DNA, the CDR3 is TGTGCCAGCAGTTTAGCCCGACGACTAGCCCGCACAGATACGCAGTATTTT. This encodes CASSLARRLARTDTQYF.

This rearrangement joins TRBV12-3 or TRBV12-4 to TRBJ1-1; D remains unclear. The CDR3 contains 14 residues. V was clipped by 1 base and J by 4 bases, with 10 bases between them. In DNA, the CDR3 is TGTGCCAGCAGTTTAGGAGGAGGGCCCACTGAAGCTTTCTTT. The encoded protein is CASSLGGGPTEAFF.

The sample holds a few counts of this clonotype. The chain is built from TRBV12-3 or TRBV12-4 and TRBJ2-2; maybe TRBD1 (6 bases). Between the trimmed V and J ends, which lost 5 bases and 1 base, there was a span of 8 bases. The length of the CDR3 is 14 residues. CDR3: CASSGQLNTGELFF. Here the CDR3 DNA reads TGTGCCAGCAGTGGACAGTTGAACACCGGGGAGCTGTTTTTT.

This clonotype turned up a few times. The chain uses TRBV20-1 and TRBJ2-2; D perhaps matches TRBD2 (5 bases). The CDR3 covers 14 residues. Germline V CDR1 and CDR2: DFQATT, SNEGSKA (reference sequence). The V end lost 6 bases, the J end lost 7 bases, and 18 bases lay between the germline ends. In DNA, the CDR3 is TGCAGTGCCCGAGGGCATGGGAGAGGCGGGGAGCTGTTTTTT. It translates to CSARGHGRGGELFF.

CDR3 nucleotides: TGCGCCAGCAGCTTGGCCGTGGGCATGGGGGAGCTGTTTTTT. Encoded protein: CASSLAVGMGELFF. This sequence joins TRBV5-1 and TRBJ2-2; no clear D. The CDR3 contains 14 residues. Germline V gene sequence: CDR1 SGHRS, CDR2 YFSETQ. The V end lost 0 bases, the J end lost 8 bases, and 11 bases lay between the germline ends. Filled out from reference TRBV5-1 and TRBJ2-2, the complete variable domain reads KAGVTQTPRYLIKTRGQQVTLSCSPISGHRSVSWYQQTPGQGLQFLFEYFSETQRNKGNFPGRFSGRQFSNSRSEMNVSTLELGDSALYLCASSLAVGMGELFFGEGSRLTVL.

This clonotype was counted only a few times. The chain joins TRBV5-1 to TRBJ2-1; tentatively, D is TRBD2 (5 bases). The CDR3 runs to 16 residues. V shed 0 bases and J shed 6 bases, with 16 bases lying between them. Looked up from germline, CDR1 is SGHRS and CDR2 is YFSETQ. The CDR3 region is CASSLAGSGGPNEQFF. CDR3 DNA: TGCGCCAGCAGCTTGGCCGGAAGCGGAGGCCCCAATGAGCAGTTCTTC.

The table lists this clonotype with a few counts. CDR3 in amino acids: CANSITRTGGYNEQFF. CDR3 DNA sequence: TGTGCCAACAGTATAACCAGGACAGGGGGATACAATGAGCAGTTCTTC. V gene TRBV11-2 combines with J gene TRBJ2-1; the match to TRBD1 covers 10 bases. CDR1 SGHAT and CDR2 FQNNGV come from the germline V gene. CDR3 length: 16 residues. Trimming took 10 bases from V and 4 from J; bases not matched to a gene: 13.

This clonotype was counted between two and nine times. The chain employs TRBV28 and TRBJ2-3; the match to TRBD2 covers 13 bases. CDR3 length: 22 residues. Trimming at V came to 4 bases and at J to 2 bases, leaving 21 bases not matched to a gene. Germline lookup yields CDR1 MDHEN and CDR2 SYDVKM. The CDR3 nucleotides are TGTGCCAGCAGTTGCCGGGGGGGGTCTCCCCGGGGACTAGCGGGACCCACAGATACGCAGTATTTT. Translating gives CASSCRGGSPRGLAGPTDTQYF. Full variable domain (rest looked up from reference TRBV28 and TRBJ2-3): DVKVTQSSRYLVKRTGEKVFLECVQDMDHENMFWYRQDPGLGLRLIYFSYDVKMKEKGDIPEGYSVSREKKERFSLILESASTNQTSMYLCASSCRGGSPRGLAGPTDTQYFGPGTRLTVL.

J is TRBJ2-2 and V is TRBV7-2, with D possibly matching TRBD2 (6 bases). The CDR3 runs 16 residues. Germline V gene lookup returns CDR1 SGHTA and CDR2 FQGNSA. Trimming removed 7 bases from V and 5 bases from J, with 20 bases in between. The CDR3 coding sequence is TGTGCCAGCACCCCGGCGGGAAACCGGGGAACCGGGGAGCTGTTTTTT. Its protein is CASTPAGNRGTGELFF. Full variable domain (missing parts from reference TRBV7-2 and TRBJ2-2): GAGVSQSPSNKVTEKGKDVELRCDPISGHTALYWYRQSLGQGLEFLIYFQGNSAPDKSGLPSDRFSAERTGGSVSTLTIQRTQQEDSAVYLCASTPAGNRGTGELFFGEGSRLTVL.

The chain links TRBV12-3 or TRBV12-4 to TRBJ1-2; 9 bases map to TRBD1. The CDR3 loop spans 13 amino acids. The V gene end was trimmed by 5 bases and the J gene end by 7 bases; junction bases not matched to a gene: 5. For the CDR3, the DNA is TGTGCCAGCAGTCTGACAGGGGGTTCTGGCTACACCTTC. Protein: CASSLTGGSGYTF.

The table lists this clonotype with a few counts. The genes are TRBV11-2 and TRBJ1-1; TRBD1 might be the D (5 bases). Trimming took 5 bases from V and 10 from J, leaving 11 bases between them. Germline assignment: CDR1 SGHAT and CDR2 FQNNGV. CDR3 length: 11 amino acids. CDR3 protein: CASSNGATAFF. The DNA for the CDR3 is TGTGCCAGCAGCAACGGGGCGACAGCTTTCTTT.

This chain joins TRBV11-2 and TRBJ2-7; D not resolved. CDR1 SGHAT and CDR2 FQNNGV come from the germline V gene. The CDR3 has 16 residues. Trimming took off 5 bases at V and 1 base at J, with 18 bases between the two ends. The CDR3 coding sequence is TGTGCCAGCAGCCCCACCTGGAGAGCCCGGTCCTACGAGCAGTACTTC. Translated, it gives CASSPTWRARSYEQYF.

V usage is TRBV29-1 and J usage is TRBJ2-3; the D gene is possibly TRBD1 (5 bases). Germline CDR1 SQVTM, CDR2 ANQGSEA. The CDR3 length is 14 residues. Trimming left V 4 bases short and J 4 bases short, with 15 bases between. The CDR3 region has the DNA TGCAGCGTTGCCGACAGCGTGGGTGCAGATACGCAGTATTTT. It specifies CSVADSVGADTQYF.

The V and J genes are TRBV20-1 and TRBJ2-3; tentatively, D is TRBD1 (6 bases). With 8 bases removed from V and 10 bases from J, the gap between germline ends came to 25 bases. The germline V gene has CDR1 DFQATT and CDR2 SNEGSKA (reference sequence). The CDR3 spans 14 residues. The CDR3: CSTLDRPNSNAQYF. The CDR3, as DNA: TGCAGTACCCTGGACAGACCAAACTCGAATGCGCAGTATTTT.

This clonotype occurred a few times. V and J are TRBV15 and TRBJ1-1; D remains unclear. This CDR3 contains 15 residues. Trimming removed 0 bases from V and 0 bases from J, with 8 bases in between. The V gene's germline CDR1 is LNHNV and CDR2 YYDKDF (reference sequence). Here the CDR3 DNA reads TGTGCCACCAGCAGAGACAGTACTATGAACACTGAAGCTTTCTTT. This sequence encodes CATSRDSTMNTEAFF.

The rearrangement joins TRBV3-1 to TRBJ2-5; a weak D match, TRBD2 (6 bases). V was shortened by 0 bases and J by 7 bases, with 9 bases between the two germline ends. The V gene's germline CDR1 is LGHDT and CDR2 YNNKEL (reference sequence). The CDR3 extends over 13 amino acids. CDR3 sequence: CASSQDGGATQYF. The CDR3 region has the DNA TGTGCCAGCAGCCAAGATGGAGGGGCGACCCAGTACTTC.

V gene TRBV2 combines with J gene TRBJ1-2, with no clear D. V gave up 8 bases and J gave up 5 bases, with 21 bases separating them. Germline loops: CDR1 SNHLY, CDR2 FYNNEI. The CDR3 totals 15 residues. This CDR3 reads CASPRAEGNHYGYTF. The CDR3 coding sequence is TGTGCCAGCCCCCGGGCAGAGGGTAACCATTATGGCTACACCTTC.